This TCR beta chain appears in the sequencing data of a study of siplizumab effects on memory and regulatory T cells. Method: immunoSEQ multiplex PCR; TCRdb's copy keeps in-frame clones and lacks some. The table shows around 99,000 clones, with 92% occurring only once. This CDR3 contains 14 residues. Germline trimming cut 5 bases from V and 6 bases from J; bases unmatched to any gene: 10. Looked up from germline, CDR1 is SGHTA and CDR2 is FQGTGA. The rearrangement joins TRBV7-3 to TRBJ2-7, with 7 bases aligning to TRBD1. The source material was Tregs sorted from blood. This clonotype originated in a human donor in good health. The CDR3 DNA reads as TGTGCCAGCAGCCTCACAGGGGACGAACGCGAGCAGTACTTC. Its translation: CASSLTGDEREQYF.